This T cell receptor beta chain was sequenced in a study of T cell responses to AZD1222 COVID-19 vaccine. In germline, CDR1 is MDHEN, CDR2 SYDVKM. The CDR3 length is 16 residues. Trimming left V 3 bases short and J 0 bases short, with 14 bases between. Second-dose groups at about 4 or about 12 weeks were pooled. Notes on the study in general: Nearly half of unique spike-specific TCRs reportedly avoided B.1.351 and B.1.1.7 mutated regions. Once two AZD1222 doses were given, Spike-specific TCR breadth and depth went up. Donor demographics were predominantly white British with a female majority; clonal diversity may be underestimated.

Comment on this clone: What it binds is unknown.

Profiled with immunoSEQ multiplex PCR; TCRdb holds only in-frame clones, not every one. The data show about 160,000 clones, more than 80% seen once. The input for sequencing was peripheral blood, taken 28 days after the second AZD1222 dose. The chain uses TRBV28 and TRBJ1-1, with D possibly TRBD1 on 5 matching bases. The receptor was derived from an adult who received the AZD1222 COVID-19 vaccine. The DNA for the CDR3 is TGTGCCAGCAGTTTGCCGCAGGGAGGCATGAACACTGAAGCTTTCTTT. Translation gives CASSLPQGGMNTEAFF.